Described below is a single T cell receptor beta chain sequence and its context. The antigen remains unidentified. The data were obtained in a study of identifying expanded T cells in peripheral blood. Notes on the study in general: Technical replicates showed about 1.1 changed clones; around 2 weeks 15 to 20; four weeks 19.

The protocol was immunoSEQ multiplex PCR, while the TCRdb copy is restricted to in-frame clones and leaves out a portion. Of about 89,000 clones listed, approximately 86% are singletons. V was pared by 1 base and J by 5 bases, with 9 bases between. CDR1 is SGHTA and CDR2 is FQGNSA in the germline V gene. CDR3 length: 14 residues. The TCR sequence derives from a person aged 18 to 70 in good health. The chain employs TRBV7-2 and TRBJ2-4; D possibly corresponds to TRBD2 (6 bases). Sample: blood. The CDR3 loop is CASSLGGTQNIQYF. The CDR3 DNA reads TGTGCCAGCAGCTTAGGGGGGACTCAAAACATTCAGTACTTC.